These T cell receptor beta chains were read from a single sample in a study of T cell responses to AZD1222 COVID-19 vaccine. TCRdb's copy holds only in-frame clones and misses some; the assay was immunoSEQ multiplex PCR. The sample holds about 130,000 clones, roughly 91% seen once. The source was peripheral blood, collected on day 0 of MenACWY control vaccination. These receptors were obtained from an adult in good health. Each CDR3 is given with its conserved first and last residue. A D gene is named only where the DNA matches it firmly. Size values are once, few and many counts, or a class for expanded clones, and some rows have none.

v_call: TRBV12-3/TRBV12-4; j_call: TRBJ1-1; cdr3_length: 13; clone_size: once; d_call: -; cdr3_nt: TGTGCCAGCAGTTTATGGGCGAACACTGAAGCTTTCTTT; cdr3_aa: CASSLWANTEAFF
v_call: TRBV21-1; j_call: TRBJ2-1; cdr3_length: 17; clone_size: -; d_call: -; cdr3_nt: TGTGCCAGCCCCACGGGTATCGGACTAGCGGTTTACAATGAGCAGTTCTTC; cdr3_aa: CASPTGIGLAVYNEQFF
v_call: TRBV2; j_call: TRBJ2-1; cdr3_length: 11; clone_size: -; d_call: -; cdr3_nt: TGTGCTAGCTCCCAGGTCAATGAGCAGTTCTTC; cdr3_aa: CASSQVNEQFF
v_call: TRBV12-3/TRBV12-4; j_call: TRBJ2-5; cdr3_length: 12; clone_size: -; d_call: -; cdr3_nt: TGTGCCAGCAGTTTACTAGAAGAGACCCAGTACTTC; cdr3_aa: CASSLLEETQYF
v_call: TRBV7-9; j_call: TRBJ1-1; cdr3_length: 16; clone_size: -; d_call: TRBD1; cdr3_nt: TGTGCCAGCAGCTTGGGGACAGGGAATAGGAACGCTGAAGCTTTCTTT; cdr3_aa: CASSLGTGNRNAEAFF
v_call: TRBV27; j_call: TRBJ1-5; cdr3_length: 15; clone_size: -; d_call: TRBD1; cdr3_nt: TGTGCCAGCAGTTTGGATACCACAGGGGCTCAGCCCCAGCATTTT; cdr3_aa: CASSLDTTGAQPQHF
v_call: TRBV27; j_call: TRBJ1-1; cdr3_length: 13; clone_size: -; d_call: TRBD1; cdr3_nt: TGTGCCAGCAGTGAAACAGGGGATCCTGAAGCTTTCTTT; cdr3_aa: CASSETGDPEAFF
v_call: TRBV5-1; j_call: TRBJ2-3; cdr3_length: 18; clone_size: -; d_call: TRBD1; cdr3_nt: TGCGCCAGCAGCCGAACCCGAAGCGGACAGGATGGAACAGATACGCAGTATTTT; cdr3_aa: CASSRTRSGQDGTDTQYF
v_call: TRBV29-1; j_call: TRBJ2-5; cdr3_length: 11; clone_size: once; d_call: -; cdr3_nt: TGCAGCGTTGAACCAGAAGAGACCCAGTACTTC; cdr3_aa: CSVEPEETQYF
v_call: TRBV2; j_call: TRBJ2-1; cdr3_length: 11; clone_size: -; d_call: -; cdr3_nt: TGTGCCAGCAGTGTGGCAGGCGTTGGGTTCTTC; cdr3_aa: CASSVAGVGFF
v_call: TRBV4-2; j_call: TRBJ1-4; cdr3_length: 15; clone_size: -; d_call: -; cdr3_nt: TGTGCCAGCAGCCAATCCTTAAAAGAGAATGAAAAACTGTTTTTT; cdr3_aa: CASSQSLKENEKLFF
v_call: TRBV2; j_call: TRBJ2-2; cdr3_length: 12; clone_size: -; d_call: -; cdr3_nt: TGTGCCAGCAGAGGGGGGAGCGGGGAGCTGTTTTTT; cdr3_aa: CASRGGSGELFF
v_call: TRBV19; j_call: TRBJ2-7; cdr3_length: 14; clone_size: -; d_call: TRBD2; cdr3_nt: TGTGCCAGTAGTTTGGGACTAGCCGCCTACGAGCAGTACTTC; cdr3_aa: CASSLGLAAYEQYF
v_call: TRBV7-9; j_call: TRBJ1-4; cdr3_length: 11; clone_size: -; d_call: -; cdr3_nt: TGTGCCAGCAGCTACGGTGAAAAACTGTTTTTT; cdr3_aa: CASSYGEKLFF
v_call: TRBV27; j_call: TRBJ1-4; cdr3_length: 15; clone_size: -; d_call: -; cdr3_nt: TGTGCCAGCAGTCCCCGCGGACCCTACTATGAAAAACTGTTTTTT; cdr3_aa: CASSPRGPYYEKLFF
v_call: TRBV18; j_call: TRBJ2-1; cdr3_length: 13; clone_size: -; d_call: -; cdr3_nt: TGTGCCAGCTCATCAGATATAGGTAATGAGCAGTTCTTC; cdr3_aa: CASSSDIGNEQFF
v_call: TRBV5-6; j_call: TRBJ2-5; cdr3_length: 14; clone_size: -; d_call: -; cdr3_nt: TGTGCCAGCAGCTTGGTTGCCGGGGTGGAGACCCAGTACTTC; cdr3_aa: CASSLVAGVETQYF
v_call: TRBV30; j_call: TRBJ1-5; cdr3_length: 13; clone_size: -; d_call: -; cdr3_nt: TGTGCCTGGAGGGGCTCAGGGACCCAGCCCCAGCATTTT; cdr3_aa: CAWRGSGTQPQHF
v_call: TRBV11-1; j_call: TRBJ1-2; cdr3_length: 14; clone_size: -; d_call: -; cdr3_nt: TGTGCCAGCAGCTCTCAAGGGGGTGAGGCGGGCTACACCTTC; cdr3_aa: CASSSQGGEAGYTF
v_call: TRBV12-5; j_call: TRBJ2-3; cdr3_length: 15; clone_size: -; d_call: TRBD1; cdr3_nt: TGTGCTAGTGGTCGTGGGGACAGGGTTACAGATACGCAGTATTTT; cdr3_aa: CASGRGDRVTDTQYF
v_call: TRBV21-1; j_call: TRBJ2-7; cdr3_length: 13; clone_size: -; d_call: -; cdr3_nt: TGTGCCAGCAGTATCGGGGTGTTGCACGAGCAGTACTTC; cdr3_aa: CASSIGVLHEQYF
v_call: TRBV28; j_call: TRBJ1-5; cdr3_length: 16; clone_size: -; d_call: -; cdr3_nt: TGTGCCAGCACCCTAGGGGGTTGGGGGCGCAATCAGCCCCAGCATTTT; cdr3_aa: CASTLGGWGRNQPQHF
v_call: TRBV7-3; j_call: TRBJ2-1; cdr3_length: 15; clone_size: once; d_call: TRBD2; cdr3_nt: TGTGCCAGCAGCCTTGGACTAGCGGGAGACGATGAGCAGTTCTTC; cdr3_aa: CASSLGLAGDDEQFF
v_call: TRBV21-1; j_call: TRBJ1-1; cdr3_length: 18; clone_size: few; d_call: -; cdr3_nt: TGTGCCAGCAGCAAAGTAGCCGAGGGGGAGGGCTTGAACACTGAAGCTTTCTTT; cdr3_aa: CASSKVAEGEGLNTEAFF
v_call: TRBV14; j_call: TRBJ2-1; cdr3_length: 16; clone_size: -; d_call: -; cdr3_nt: TGTGCCAGCAGCCAAGTGAGGGAGGGGGTGCGCAATGAGCAGTTCTTC; cdr3_aa: CASSQVREGVRNEQFF
v_call: TRBV3-1/TRBV3-2; j_call: TRBJ2-3; cdr3_length: 16; clone_size: -; d_call: TRBD2; cdr3_nt: TGTGCCAGCAGCCAAGATAGCGGGGGGGCCGCAGATACGCAGTATTTT; cdr3_aa: CASSQDSGGAADTQYF
v_call: TRBV25-1; j_call: TRBJ2-3; cdr3_length: 12; clone_size: once; d_call: -; cdr3_nt: TGTGCCAGCAGTGAGCCCGGAGATACGCAGTATTTT; cdr3_aa: CASSEPGDTQYF
v_call: TRBV29-1; j_call: TRBJ1-1; cdr3_length: 12; clone_size: -; d_call: -; cdr3_nt: TGCAGCGTTGAGGCGGAGTACACTGAAGCTTTCTTT; cdr3_aa: CSVEAEYTEAFF
v_call: TRBV5-4; j_call: TRBJ1-2; cdr3_length: 16; clone_size: -; d_call: TRBD1; cdr3_nt: TGTGCCAGCAGCTCGCTTGGGACAGGGATTGAGAGGCGCTACACCTTC; cdr3_aa: CASSSLGTGIERRYTF
v_call: TRBV7-8; j_call: TRBJ2-1; cdr3_length: 17; clone_size: -; d_call: TRBD2; cdr3_nt: TGTGCCAGCAGCTTAACGACTAGCCAGAGCTCCTACAATGAGCAGTTCTTC; cdr3_aa: CASSLTTSQSSYNEQFF